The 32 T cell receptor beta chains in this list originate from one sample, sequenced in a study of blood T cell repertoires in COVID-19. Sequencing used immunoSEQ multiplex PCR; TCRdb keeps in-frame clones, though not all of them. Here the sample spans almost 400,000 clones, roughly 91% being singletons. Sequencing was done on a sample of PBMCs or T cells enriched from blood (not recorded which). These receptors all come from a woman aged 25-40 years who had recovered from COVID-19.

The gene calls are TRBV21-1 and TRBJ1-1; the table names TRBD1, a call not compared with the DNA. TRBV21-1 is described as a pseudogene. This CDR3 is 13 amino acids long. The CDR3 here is CASSTRVYTEAFF. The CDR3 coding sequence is TGTGCCAGCAGCACCAGGGTATATACTGAAGCTTTCTTT.

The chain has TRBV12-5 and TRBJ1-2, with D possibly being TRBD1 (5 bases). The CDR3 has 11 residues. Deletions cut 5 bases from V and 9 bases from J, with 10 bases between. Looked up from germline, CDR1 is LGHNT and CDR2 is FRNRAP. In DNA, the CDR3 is TGTGCTAGTGGTCAGGGTTTGAGCTACACCTTC. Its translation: CASGQGLSYTF.

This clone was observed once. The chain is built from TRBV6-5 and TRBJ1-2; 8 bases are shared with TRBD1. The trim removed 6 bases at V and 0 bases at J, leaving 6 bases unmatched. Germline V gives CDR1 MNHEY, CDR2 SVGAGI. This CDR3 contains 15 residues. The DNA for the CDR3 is TGTGCCAGCAGCCGGACAGGGCTAGCTAACTATGGCTACACCTTC. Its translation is CASSRTGLANYGYTF.

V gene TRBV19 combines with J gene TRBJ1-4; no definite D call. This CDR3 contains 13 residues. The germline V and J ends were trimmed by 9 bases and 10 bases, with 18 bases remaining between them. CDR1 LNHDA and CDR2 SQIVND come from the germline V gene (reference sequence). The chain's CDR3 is CASNSGRSGKLFF. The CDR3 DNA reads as TGTGCCAGCAACTCGGGGAGGAGTGGAAAACTGTTTTTT.

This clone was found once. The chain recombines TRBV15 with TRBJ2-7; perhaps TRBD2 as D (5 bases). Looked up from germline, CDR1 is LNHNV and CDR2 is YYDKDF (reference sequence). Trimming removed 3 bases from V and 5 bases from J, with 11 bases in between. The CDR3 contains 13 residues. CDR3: CATSSERLHEQYF. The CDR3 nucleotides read TGTGCCACCAGCAGTGAGCGGCTCCACGAGCAGTACTTC.

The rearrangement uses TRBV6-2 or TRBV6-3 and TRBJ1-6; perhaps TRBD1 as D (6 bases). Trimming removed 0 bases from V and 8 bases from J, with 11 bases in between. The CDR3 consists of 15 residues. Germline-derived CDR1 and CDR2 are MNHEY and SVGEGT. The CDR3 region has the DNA TGTGCCAGCAGTTACTCCCCGGACAGATATTCACCCCTCCACTTT. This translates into CASSYSPDRYSPLHF.

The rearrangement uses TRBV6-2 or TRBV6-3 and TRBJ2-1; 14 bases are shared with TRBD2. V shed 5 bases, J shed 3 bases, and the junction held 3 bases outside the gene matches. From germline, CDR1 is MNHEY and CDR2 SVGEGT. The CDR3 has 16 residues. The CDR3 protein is CASSRLAGGNYNEQFF. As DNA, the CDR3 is TGTGCCAGCAGTCGACTAGCGGGGGGGAACTACAATGAGCAGTTCTTC.

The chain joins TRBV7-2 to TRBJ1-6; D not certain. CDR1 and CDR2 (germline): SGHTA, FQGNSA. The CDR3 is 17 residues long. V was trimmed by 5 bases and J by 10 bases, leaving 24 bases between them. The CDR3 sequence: CASSHNAKPKRSSPLHF. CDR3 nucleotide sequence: TGTGCCAGCAGCCATAACGCAAAACCTAAGAGGTCGTCACCCCTCCACTTT. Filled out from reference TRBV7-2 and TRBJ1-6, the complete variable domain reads GAGVSQSPSNKVTEKGKDVELRCDPISGHTALYWYRQSLGQGLEFLIYFQGNSAPDKSGLPSDRFSAERTGGSVSTLTIQRTQQEDSAVYLCASSHNAKPKRSSPLHFGNGTRLTVT.

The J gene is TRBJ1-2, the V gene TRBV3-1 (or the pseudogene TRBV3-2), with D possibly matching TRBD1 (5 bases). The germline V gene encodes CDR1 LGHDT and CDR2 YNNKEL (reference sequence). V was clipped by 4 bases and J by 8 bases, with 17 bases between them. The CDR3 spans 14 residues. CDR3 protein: CASSPISGTGGYTF. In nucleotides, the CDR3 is TGTGCCAGCAGCCCCATCTCGGGTACAGGAGGCTACACCTTC.

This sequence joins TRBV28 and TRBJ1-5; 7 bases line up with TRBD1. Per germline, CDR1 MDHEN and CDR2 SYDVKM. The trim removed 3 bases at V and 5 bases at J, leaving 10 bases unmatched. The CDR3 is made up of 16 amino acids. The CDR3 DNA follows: TGTGCCAGCAGTTTTCTCGACAGGGTAAGTCATCAGCCCCAGCATTTT. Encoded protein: CASSFLDRVSHQPQHF. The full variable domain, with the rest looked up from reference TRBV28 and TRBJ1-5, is DVKVTQSSRYLVKRTGEKVFLECVQDMDHENMFWYRQDPGLGLRLIYFSYDVKMKEKGDIPEGYSVSREKKERFSLILESASTNQTSMYLCASSFLDRVSHQPQHFGDGTRLSIL.

The CDR3 bases are TGCAGCGTGCGGACTAGCGGGGTACCAGATACGCAGTATTTT. This translates into CSVRTSGVPDTQYF. The genes are TRBV29-1 and TRBJ2-3; 12 bases fit TRBD2. The CDR3 covers 14 residues. In germline, CDR1 is SQVTM, CDR2 ANQGSEA. J lost 4 bases, V lost 6 bases, and 5 bases had no gene match.

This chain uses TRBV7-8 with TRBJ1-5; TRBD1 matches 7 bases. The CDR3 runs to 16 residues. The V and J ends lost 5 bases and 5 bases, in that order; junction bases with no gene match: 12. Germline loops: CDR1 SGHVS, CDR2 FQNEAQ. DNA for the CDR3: TGTGCCAGCAGCCGACAGGGAAGGCCCTCGTATCAGCCCCAGCATTTT. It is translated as CASSRQGRPSYQPQHF.

Written as DNA, the CDR3 is TGTGCCAGCACCCAGGGGGCGCGGGGCTACACCTTC. Amino acid sequence: CASTQGARGYTF. The chain carries TRBV6-5 and TRBJ1-2; 8 bases agree with TRBD1. V shed 7 bases, J shed 8 bases, and the junction held 6 bases outside the gene matches. The V gene's germline CDR1 is MNHEY and CDR2 SVGAGI. CDR3 length: 12 residues.

In DNA, the CDR3 is TGTGCCAGCAGAATCGGGGGGCGGGGTGAGCAGTTCTTC. Protein: CASRIGGRGEQFF. The chain links TRBV28 to TRBJ2-1, with D perhaps TRBD2 (7 bases). Looked up from germline, CDR1 is MDHEN and CDR2 is SYDVKM. This CDR3 region has 13 residues. The V and J ends lost 6 bases and 9 bases respectively, with 15 bases between them.

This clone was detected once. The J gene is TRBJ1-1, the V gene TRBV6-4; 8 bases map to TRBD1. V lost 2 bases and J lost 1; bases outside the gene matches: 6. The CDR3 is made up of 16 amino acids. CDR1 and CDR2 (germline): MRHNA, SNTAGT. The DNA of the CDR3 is TGTGCCAGCAGTGACCGACCCGGACAGGGGAACACTGAAGCTTTCTTT. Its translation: CASSDRPGQGNTEAFF.

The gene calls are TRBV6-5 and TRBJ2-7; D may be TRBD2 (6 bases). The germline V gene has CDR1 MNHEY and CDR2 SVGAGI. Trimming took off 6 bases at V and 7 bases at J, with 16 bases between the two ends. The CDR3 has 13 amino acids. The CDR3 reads CASSPPVGGEQYF. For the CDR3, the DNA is TGTGCCAGCAGCCCCCCCGTCGGGGGAGAGCAGTACTTC.

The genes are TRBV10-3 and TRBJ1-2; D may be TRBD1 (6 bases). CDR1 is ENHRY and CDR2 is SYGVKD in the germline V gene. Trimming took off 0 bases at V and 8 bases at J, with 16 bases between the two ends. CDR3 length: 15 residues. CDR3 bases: TGTGCCATCAGTGAGTCGACTCAGGGACAAGAGGGCTACACCTTC. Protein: CAISESTQGQEGYTF.

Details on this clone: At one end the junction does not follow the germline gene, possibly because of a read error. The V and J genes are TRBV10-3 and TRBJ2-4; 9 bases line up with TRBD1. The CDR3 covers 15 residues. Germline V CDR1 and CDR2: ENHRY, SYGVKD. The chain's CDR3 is CAIRESGTGRDIQYF. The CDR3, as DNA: TGTGCCATCAGAGAGTCCGGGACAGGGAGGGACATTCAGTACTTC.

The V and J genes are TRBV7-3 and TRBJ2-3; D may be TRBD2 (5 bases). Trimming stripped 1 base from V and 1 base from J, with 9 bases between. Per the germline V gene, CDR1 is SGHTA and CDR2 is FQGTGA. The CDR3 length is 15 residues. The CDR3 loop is CASSLNGGGTDTQYF. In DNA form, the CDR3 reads TGTGCCAGCAGCTTAAATGGAGGCGGCACAGATACGCAGTATTTT. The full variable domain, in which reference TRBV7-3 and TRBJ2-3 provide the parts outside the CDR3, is GAGVSQTPSNKVTEKGKYVELRCDPISGHTALYWYRQSLGQGPEFLIYFQGTGAADDSGLPNDRFFAVRPEGSVSTLKIQRTERGDSAVYLCASSLNGGGTDTQYFGPGTRLTVL.

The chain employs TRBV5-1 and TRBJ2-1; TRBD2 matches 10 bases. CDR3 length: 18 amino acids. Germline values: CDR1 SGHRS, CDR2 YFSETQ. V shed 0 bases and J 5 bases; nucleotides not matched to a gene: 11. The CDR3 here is CASSLAPLAGGRDNEQFF. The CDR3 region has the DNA TGCGCCAGCAGCTTGGCGCCTTTAGCGGGGGGAAGGGACAATGAGCAGTTCTTC.

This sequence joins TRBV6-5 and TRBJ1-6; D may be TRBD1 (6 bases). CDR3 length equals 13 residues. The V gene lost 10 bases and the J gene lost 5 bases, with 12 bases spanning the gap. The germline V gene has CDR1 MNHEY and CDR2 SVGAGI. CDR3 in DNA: TGTGCCACCCACCGGGACAATAATTCACCCCTCCACTTT. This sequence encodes CATHRDNNSPLHF.

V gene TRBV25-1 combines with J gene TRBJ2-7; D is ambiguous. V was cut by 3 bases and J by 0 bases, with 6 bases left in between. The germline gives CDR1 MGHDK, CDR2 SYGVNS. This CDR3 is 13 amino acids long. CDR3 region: CASSDRNSYEQYF. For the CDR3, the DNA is TGTGCCAGCAGTGACAGGAACTCCTACGAGCAGTACTTC.

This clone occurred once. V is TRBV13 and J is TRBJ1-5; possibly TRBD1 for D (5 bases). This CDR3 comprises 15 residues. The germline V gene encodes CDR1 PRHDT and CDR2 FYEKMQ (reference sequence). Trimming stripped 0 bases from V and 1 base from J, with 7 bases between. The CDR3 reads CASSLGTGSNQPQHF. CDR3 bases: TGTGCCAGCAGCTTAGGAACAGGAAGCAATCAGCCCCAGCATTTT.

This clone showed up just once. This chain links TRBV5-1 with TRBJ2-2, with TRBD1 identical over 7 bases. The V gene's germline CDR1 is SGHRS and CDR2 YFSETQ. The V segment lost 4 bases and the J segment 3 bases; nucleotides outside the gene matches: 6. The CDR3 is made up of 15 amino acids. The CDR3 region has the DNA TGCGCCAGCAGCGCCCTGACAGGGTACACCGGGGAGCTGTTTTTT. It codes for CASSALTGYTGELFF.

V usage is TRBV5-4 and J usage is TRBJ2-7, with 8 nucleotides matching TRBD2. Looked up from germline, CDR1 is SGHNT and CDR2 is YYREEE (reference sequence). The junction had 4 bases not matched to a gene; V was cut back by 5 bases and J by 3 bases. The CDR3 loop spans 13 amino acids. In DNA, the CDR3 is TGTGCCAGCAGGATCAGCGGGAGCTACGAGCAGTACTTC. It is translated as CASRISGSYEQYF.

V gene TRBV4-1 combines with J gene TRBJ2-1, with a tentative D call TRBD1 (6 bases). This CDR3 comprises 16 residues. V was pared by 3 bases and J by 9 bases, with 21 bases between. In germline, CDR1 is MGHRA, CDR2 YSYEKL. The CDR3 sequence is CASSHSQGLLEPEQFF. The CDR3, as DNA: TGCGCCAGCAGCCATTCACAGGGCCTTTTGGAACCTGAGCAGTTCTTC.

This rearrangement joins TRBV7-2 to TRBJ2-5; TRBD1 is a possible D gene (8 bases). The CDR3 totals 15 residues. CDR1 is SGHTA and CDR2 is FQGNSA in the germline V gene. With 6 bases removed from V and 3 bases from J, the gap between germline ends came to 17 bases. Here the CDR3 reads CASRLRTGREETQYF. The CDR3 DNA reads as TGTGCCAGCAGACTTCGGACAGGGAGGGAAGAGACCCAGTACTTC.

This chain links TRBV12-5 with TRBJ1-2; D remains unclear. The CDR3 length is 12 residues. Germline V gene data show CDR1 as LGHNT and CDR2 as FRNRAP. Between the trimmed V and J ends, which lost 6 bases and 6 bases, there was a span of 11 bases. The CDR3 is CASGSHPDGYTF. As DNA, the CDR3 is TGTGCTAGTGGGAGCCACCCCGATGGCTACACCTTC.

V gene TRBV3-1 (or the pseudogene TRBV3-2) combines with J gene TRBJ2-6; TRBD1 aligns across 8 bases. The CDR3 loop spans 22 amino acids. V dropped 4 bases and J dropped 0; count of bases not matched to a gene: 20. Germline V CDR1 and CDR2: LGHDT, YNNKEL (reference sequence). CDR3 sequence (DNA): TGTGCCAGCAGCCTAAAGGACAGGGTACAAATACTGGAGGGCTCTGGGGCCAACGTCCTGACTTTC. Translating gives CASSLKDRVQILEGSGANVLTF.

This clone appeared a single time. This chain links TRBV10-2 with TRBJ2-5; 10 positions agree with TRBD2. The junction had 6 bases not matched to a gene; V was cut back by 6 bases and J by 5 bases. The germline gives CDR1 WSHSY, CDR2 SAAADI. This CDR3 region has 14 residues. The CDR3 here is CASRLAGGPETQYF. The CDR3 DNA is TGCGCCAGCAGATTAGCGGGAGGCCCGGAGACCCAGTACTTC.

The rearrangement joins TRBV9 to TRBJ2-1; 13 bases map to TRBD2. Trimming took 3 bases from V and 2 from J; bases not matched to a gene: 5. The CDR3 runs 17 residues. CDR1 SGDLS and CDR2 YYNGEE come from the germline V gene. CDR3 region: CASSGGLAGNTYNEQFF. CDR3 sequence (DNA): TGTGCCAGCAGCGGGGGACTAGCGGGGAACACCTACAATGAGCAGTTCTTC. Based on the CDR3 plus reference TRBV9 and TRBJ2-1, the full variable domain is DSGVTQTPKHLITATGQRVTLRCSPRSGDLSVYWYQQSLDQGLQFLIQYYNGEERAKGNILERFSAQQFPDLHSELNLSSLELGDSALYFCASSGGLAGNTYNEQFFGPGTRLTVL.

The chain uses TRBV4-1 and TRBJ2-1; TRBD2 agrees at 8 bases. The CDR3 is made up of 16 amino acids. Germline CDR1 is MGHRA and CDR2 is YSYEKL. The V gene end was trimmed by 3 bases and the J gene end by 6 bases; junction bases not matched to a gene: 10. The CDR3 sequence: CASSHPARRGANEQFF. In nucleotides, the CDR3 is TGCGCCAGCAGCCATCCTGCTAGGCGGGGGGCCAATGAGCAGTTCTTC.